This TCR beta chain was sequenced in a study of Ad26.COV2.S vaccination and SARS-CoV-2 variants. Across the whole study: The trial was COV1001 and the donor's arm was Ad26.COV2.S. Points from the study as a whole: Quantification of TCR breadth and depth may have yielded underestimates of total T cell responses. Across vaccine and placebo recipients, the breadth of non-spike TCRs was similar. Spike-specific responses of CD8+ and CD4+ T cells were reported to display substantial breadth after vaccination.

Clones were read by immunoSEQ multiplex PCR, and TCRdb kept only the in-frame ones, dropping some. The sample carries about 280,000 clones, roughly 86% recorded once. In the case of this clone: Antigen: not known.

J gave up 5 bases and V 6 bases, and 6 bases lay outside the gene matches. The germline gives CDR1 SNHLY, CDR2 FYNNEI. The CDR3 runs 13 residues. Treatment: about 20 received Ad26.COV2.S at low or high dose, single or two shots; roughly 5 received placebo; per-sample allocation not given. It was on day 63 after the first vaccine or placebo injection that samples were taken. The rearrangement links TRBV2 to TRBJ1-1, with 7 bases that match TRBD1. The source is a person between 18 and 59 years old who received the Ad26.COV2.S COVID-19 vaccine or a placebo. Source: peripheral blood, taken in a trial of Ad26.COV2.S vaccine versus placebo. The CDR3 nucleotides are TGTGCCAGCAGCGAGTACAGGGGAACTGAAGCTTTCTTT. Its translation is CASSEYRGTEAFF. Variable domain in full (rest from reference TRBV2 and TRBJ1-1): EPEVTQTPSHQVTQMGQEVILRCVPISNHLYFYWYRQILGQKVEFLVSFYNNEISEKSEIFDDQFSVERPDGSNFTLKIRSTKLEDSAMYFCASSEYRGTEAFFGQGTRLTVV.